These T cell receptor beta chains were read from a single sample in a study of T cell responses to AZD1222 COVID-19 vaccine. Clones were read by immunoSEQ multiplex PCR, and TCRdb kept only the in-frame ones, dropping some. Of around 100,000 clones detected, roughly nine tenths appear once; the ten largest clones hold about 1.7%. The sample in question was peripheral blood, obtained on day 0 of AZD1222 vaccination. All receptors derive from an adult in good health. Each CDR3 is given with its conserved first and last residue. A D gene is named only where the DNA matches it firmly. Size tells how often a clone was seen (once, few, many) or the class of an expanded clone, and some rows leave it out.

>.|TRBV19|TRBJ2-1|13|TRBD2
TGTGCCACCCGGGGACTAGCGGGAAATGAGCAGTTCTTC
CATRGLAGNEQFF
>.|TRBV6-5|TRBJ2-1|13|.
TGTGCCAGCAGTTACAGGGGGAGCAATGAGCAGTTCTTC
CASSYRGSNEQFF
>.|TRBV6-4|TRBJ1-1|13|.
TGTGCCCAAGGGGCCGAGGGGGGCGCAGAAGCTTTCTTT
CAQGAEGGAEAFF
>.|TRBV3-1/TRBV3-2|TRBJ2-1|12|.
TGTGCCAGCAGCCAAGGATACCATGAGCAGTTCTTC
CASSQGYHEQFF
>.|TRBV5-1|TRBJ2-2|14|.
TGCGCCAGCAGCTTGGCCGGGACCTCCGGGGAGCTGTTTTTT
CASSLAGTSGELFF
>.|TRBV6-1|TRBJ1-2|15|.
TGTGCCAGCAGTGAAGAGACACGCCAGAGCTATGGCTACACCTTC
CASSEETRQSYGYTF
>once|TRBV5-1|TRBJ2-3|15|TRBD2
TGCGCCAGCAGCTTAAGGACTAGCGGATCAGATACGCAGTATTTT
CASSLRTSGSDTQYF
>.|TRBV7-2|TRBJ2-7|14|.
TGTGCCAGCAGCTTAAGTAGGTGGGGCTACGAGCAGTACTTC
CASSLSRWGYEQYF
>.|TRBV9|TRBJ2-3|14|.
TGTGCCAGCAGCGAAAGGGTGGGCCTAGATACGCAGTATTTT
CASSERVGLDTQYF
>.|TRBV4-3|TRBJ1-2|17|TRBD1
TGCGCCAGCAGCCAAGATAGGACAGGGGGCCCCAGGGGTGGCTACACCTTC
CASSQDRTGGPRGGYTF
>.|TRBV4-3|TRBJ2-2|13|.
TGCGCCAGCAGCCAAGGGGGCACCGGGGAGCTGTTTTTT
CASSQGGTGELFF
>.|TRBV12-3/TRBV12-4|TRBJ2-1|12|.
TGTGCCAGCAGTTCCACCGGGACGGAGCAGTTCTTC
CASSSTGTEQFF
>.|TRBV19|TRBJ1-5|16|.
TGTGCCAGCCTCGACCCCAGGTTAATAAGCAATCAGCCCCAGCATTTT
CASLDPRLISNQPQHF
>.|TRBV5-1|TRBJ1-1|13|.
TGCGCCAGCAGCTTGGAGCCAGCGACTGAAGCTTTCTTT
CASSLEPATEAFF
>.|TRBV9|TRBJ2-1|15|TRBD1
TGTGCCAGCAGCGCCCGGGACAGGGTTGACAATGAGCAGTTCTTC
CASSARDRVDNEQFF
>.|TRBV9|TRBJ2-2|18|TRBD2
TGTGCCAGCAGCGTAGCTGCCGGGACTAGCGGGAACACCGGGGAGCTGTTTTTT
CASSVAAGTSGNTGELFF
>.|TRBV19|TRBJ1-5|12|.
TGTGCCAGTAGCGGTTTGGGACAGCCCCAGCATTTT
CASSGLGQPQHF
>.|TRBV6-1|TRBJ2-5|15|TRBD1
TGTGCCAGCAGTGAACCGGGACAGGGATTAGAGACCCAGTACTTC
CASSEPGQGLETQYF
>.|TRBV12-3/TRBV12-4|TRBJ1-2|12|.
TGTGCCAGCAGTTTAGTCGCCCATGGCTACACCTTC
CASSLVAHGYTF
>.|TRBV7-6|TRBJ1-5|15|.
TGTGCCAGCAGCCCATCGGCGGGCAGCAATCAGCCCCAGCATTTT
CASSPSAGSNQPQHF
>.|TRBV19|TRBJ2-3|14|TRBD2
TGTGCCAGTTCCAGCGGGAGTAGCCCAGATACGCAGTATTTT
CASSSGSSPDTQYF
>.|TRBV5-4|TRBJ2-7|16|TRBD2
TGTGCCAGCAGCTTGGGGGGACTAGCGGCCTCCTACGAGCAGTACTTC
CASSLGGLAASYEQYF
>.|TRBV7-6|TRBJ1-4|15|TRBD1
TGTGCCAGCAGCTCTACAGGGGGGACTAATGAAAAACTGTTTTTT
CASSSTGGTNEKLFF
>.|TRBV6-4|TRBJ2-2|14|.
TGTGCCAGCAGTGTAAAGCCGAACACCGGGGAGCTGTTTTTT
CASSVKPNTGELFF
>.|TRBV5-1|TRBJ2-7|14|.
TGCGCCAGCAGCTCCCGGGACATCGGGTACGAGCAGTACTTC
CASSSRDIGYEQYF
>.|TRBV25-1|TRBJ2-5|10|.
TGTGCCAGCAATGACGGGACCCAGTACTTC
CASNDGTQYF
>.|TRBV28|TRBJ1-2|13|TRBD1
TGTGCCAGCAGTATCGGGACAGCCTATGGCTACACCTTC
CASSIGTAYGYTF
>.|TRBV5-6|TRBJ1-1|19|TRBD1
TGTGCCAGCAGCTTGGAGGGTACAGGGGGCCGACCCCGGAACACTGAAGCTTTCTTT
CASSLEGTGGRPRNTEAFF
>.|TRBV7-9|TRBJ1-2|16|TRBD1
TGTGCCAGCAGCTTAGCGGGGACAGGGGAATATAATGGCTACACCTTC
CASSLAGTGEYNGYTF
>.|TRBV11-2|TRBJ2-7|16|.
TGTGCCAGCAGCCCCTATAGAATCGCAATCTCCTACGAGCAGTACTTC
CASSPYRIAISYEQYF
>few|TRBV10-3|TRBJ1-6|15|TRBD1
TGTGCCATCAAAACAGGGGAAGATTCTAATTCACCCCTCCACTTT
CAIKTGEDSNSPLHF
>once|TRBV7-6|TRBJ1-3|15|.
TGTGCCAGCAGCTTTAGCGACGGGGTCGAAAACACCATATATTTT
CASSFSDGVENTIYF
>.|TRBV27|TRBJ1-5|14|TRBD1
TGTGCCAGCAGTTCGACAGGGGGTGGACAGCCCCAGCATTTT
CASSSTGGGQPQHF
>.|TRBV6-1|TRBJ1-3|16|.
TGTGCCAGCAGTGAAAATCTACTGGCCGCTGGAAACACCATATATTTT
CASSENLLAAGNTIYF
>.|TRBV4-3|TRBJ2-1|19|.
TGCGCCAGCAGCCAAGATGCGGTGCAGCGACTAGGAGTTTACAATGAGCAGTTCTTC
CASSQDAVQRLGVYNEQFF
>.|TRBV19|TRBJ2-2|18|TRBD1
TGTGCCAGTAGTATAGGTTTGCGGACAGGGCCGAACACCGGGGAGCTGTTTTTT
CASSIGLRTGPNTGELFF
>.|TRBV24-1|TRBJ1-1|12|.
TGTGCCACCAGTGATCCCCCGGGTGAAGCTTTCTTT
CATSDPPGEAFF
>.|TRBV24-1|TRBJ2-2|14|.
TGTGCCACCAGTGACCCCGGGGTTACCGGGGAGCTGTTTTTT
CATSDPGVTGELFF
>.|TRBV5-6|TRBJ2-2|16|TRBD2
TGTGCCAGCAGCGCTAGCGGGACGGGCAGGACCGGGGAGCTGTTTTTT
CASSASGTGRTGELFF
>.|TRBV6-5|TRBJ2-3|15|.
TGTGCCAGCAGTTACGCATCGGGGGTCCCAGATACGCAGTATTTT
CASSYASGVPDTQYF
>.|TRBV11-2|TRBJ2-1|17|.
TGTGCCAGCAGCTTAGGCCGTTTACTAGACGGCGGCTATGAGCAGTTCTTC
CASSLGRLLDGGYEQFF
>.|TRBV3-1/TRBV3-2|TRBJ1-1|14|.
TGTGCCAGCAGCCGGGACTCCGGCTCTTCCGAAGCTTTCTTT
CASSRDSGSSEAFF
>.|TRBV19|TRBJ2-1|15|.
TGTGCCAGTAGTATAGCCGGGACTCCATCAGATGAGCAGTTCTTC
CASSIAGTPSDEQFF
>.|TRBV7-2|TRBJ1-1|13|.
TGTGCCAGCAGCCACGGACCTGACACTGAAGCTTTCTTT
CASSHGPDTEAFF
>.|TRBV5-1|TRBJ1-4|15|TRBD1
TGCGCCAGCAGCTTGCTGACAGGGGGGGCGGAAAAACTGTTTTTT
CASSLLTGGAEKLFF
>once|TRBV7-9|TRBJ2-1|12|.
TGTGCCAGCAGCTCCGGGCGGGGTGAGCAGTTCTTC
CASSSGRGEQFF
>.|TRBV10-1|TRBJ2-3|15|TRBD2
TGCGCCAGCAGTCGGGGACTAGCGGACACAGATACGCAGTATTTT
CASSRGLADTDTQYF
>.|TRBV7-9|TRBJ1-4|16|.
TGTGCCAGCAGCCGCCTCACGGGCACGGATAATGAAAAACTGTTTTTT
CASSRLTGTDNEKLFF
>few|TRBV12-5|TRBJ2-5|14|.
TGTGCTAGTGGTTTGGACCCGTACCAAGAGACCCAGTACTTC
CASGLDPYQETQYF